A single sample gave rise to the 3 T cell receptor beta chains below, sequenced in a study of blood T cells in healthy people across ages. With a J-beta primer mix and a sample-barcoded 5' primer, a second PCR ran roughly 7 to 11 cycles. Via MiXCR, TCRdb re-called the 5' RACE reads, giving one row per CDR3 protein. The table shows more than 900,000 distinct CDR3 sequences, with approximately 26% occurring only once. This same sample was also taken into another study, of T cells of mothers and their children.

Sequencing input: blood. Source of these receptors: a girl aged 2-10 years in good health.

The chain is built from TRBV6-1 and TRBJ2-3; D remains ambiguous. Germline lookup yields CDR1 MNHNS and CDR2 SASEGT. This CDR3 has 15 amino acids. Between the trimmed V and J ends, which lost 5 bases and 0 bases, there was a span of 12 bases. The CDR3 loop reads CASSRADSSTDTQYF. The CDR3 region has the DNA TGTGCCAGCAGTCGAGCAGATTCTAGCACAGATACGCAGTATTTT.

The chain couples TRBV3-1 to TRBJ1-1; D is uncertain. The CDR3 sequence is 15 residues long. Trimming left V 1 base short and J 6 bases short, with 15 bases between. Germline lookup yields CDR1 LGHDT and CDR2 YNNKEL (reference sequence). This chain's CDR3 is CASSQGSRVGPEAFF. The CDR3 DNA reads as TGTGCCAGCAGCCAAGGATCGAGGGTTGGGCCTGAAGCTTTCTTT.

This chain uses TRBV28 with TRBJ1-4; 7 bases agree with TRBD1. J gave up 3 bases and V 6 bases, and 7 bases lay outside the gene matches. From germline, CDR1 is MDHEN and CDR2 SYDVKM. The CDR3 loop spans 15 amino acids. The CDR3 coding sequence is TGTGCCAGCAGCTCTACAGGGGACTCTAATGAAAAACTGTTTTTT. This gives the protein CASSSTGDSNEKLFF.